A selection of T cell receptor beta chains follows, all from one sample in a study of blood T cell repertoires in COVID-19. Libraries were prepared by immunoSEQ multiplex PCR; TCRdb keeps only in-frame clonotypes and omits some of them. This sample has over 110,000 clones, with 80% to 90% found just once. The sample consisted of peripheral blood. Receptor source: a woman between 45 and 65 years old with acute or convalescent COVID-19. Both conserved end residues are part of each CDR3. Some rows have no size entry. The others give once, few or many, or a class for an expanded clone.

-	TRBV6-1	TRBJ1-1	CASSDPFGGRDNTEAFF
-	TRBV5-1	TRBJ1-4	CASSSSGGTGEKLFF
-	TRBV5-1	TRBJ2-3	CASSIRTSTDTQYF
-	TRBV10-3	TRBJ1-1	CAITGGTHTEAFF
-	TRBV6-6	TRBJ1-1	CASSSGMIRNTEAFF
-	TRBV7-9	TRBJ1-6	CASSPQGTLASPLHF
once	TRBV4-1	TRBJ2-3	CASSQGFVTSTDTQYF
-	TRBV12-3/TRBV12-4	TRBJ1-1	CASSLLSNTEAFF
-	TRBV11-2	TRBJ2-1	CASSLLWRAWGNNEQFF
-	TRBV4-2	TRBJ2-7	CASSQEETSGGYRYEQYF
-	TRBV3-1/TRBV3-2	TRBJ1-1	CASSQGRGIAEAFF
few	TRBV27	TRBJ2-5	CASSWRGGWETQYF